The clone carrying this T cell receptor (beta chain) was recorded once. Its antigen is unidentified. The CDR3 spans 14 residues. Germline CDR1 is SGDLS and CDR2 is YYNGEE. The V segment lost 7 bases and the J segment 7 bases; nucleotides outside the gene matches: 7. Data came from immunoSEQ multiplex PCR; TCRdb stores just in-frame clones and leaves some out. The sample records 56,000 or so clones, 70% to 85% being singletons. Specified time point: week 47, end of study. It was 300 ug of mutant IDH1 20-mer peptide that made up each vaccine dose, given with topical imiquimod. Each astrocytoma in the donors was new, WHO grade 3 or 4, IDH1-mutant and ATRX-lost. This sample stems from a study of a mutant IDH1 vaccine in newly diagnosed glioma. Study as a whole: Treated patients had a mean age of about 44 years and an approximately 62% male, approximately 38% female split. Earlier therapy was either radiotherapy, temozolomide, or both, and most got both. At week 47 came visit V13, while visit V12 had come at week 35.

V usage is TRBV9 and J usage is TRBJ1-5; 11 bases are a match to TRBD1. This receptor was identified in a man between 45 and 60 years old with glioma. The material was PBMCs, obtained from a glioma patient whose treatment included an IDH1 peptide vaccine. In nucleotides, the CDR3 is TGTGCCAGCCTGGACAGGGGGCGGGGGCAGCCCCAGCATTTT. As protein: CASLDRGRGQPQHF.